The 17 T cell receptor beta chains below all came from one sample that was sequenced in a study of tumor and adjacent non-tumor tissue in lung cancer. The library came from three nested PCR rounds adapted from ARM-PCR protocols. TCRdb itself ran the multiplex PCR reads through MiXCR, one entry per CDR3 protein. Here the sample spans 90,000 to 100,000 distinct CDR3 sequences, 75% to 85% being singletons. RNA was extracted from bulk tissue without any cell sorting. This non-tumor lung sample came from over 3 cm beyond the tumor edge. The specimen was distant non-tumor lung tissue. The receptors shown here come from a man aged 55 to 70 with small cell lung cancer.

This clonotype was seen once. Here the CDR3 omits its conserved ending phenylalanine or tryptophan, so a read error is the likely source. This rearrangement joins TRBV5-4 to TRBJ2-1; D is ambiguous. Germline CDR1 SGHNT, CDR2 YYREEE (reference sequence). CDR3 length: 13 residues. Trimming took 4 bases from V and 6 from J, leaving 11 bases between them. CDR3 nucleotides: TGTGCCAGCAGCGTGTGGGCCAGCAATGAGCAGTTCTTA. Protein product: CASSVWASNEQFL.

A remark on this clonotype: The conserved phenylalanine or tryptophan is not found at the CDR3 terminus, so this likely reflects a read error. The V call is TRBV30, the J call TRBJ2-1, with 8 bases aligning to TRBD2. V shed 0 bases, J shed 7 bases, and the junction held 11 bases outside the gene matches. This CDR3 is 16 amino acids long. Per the germline V gene, CDR1 is GTSNPN and CDR2 is SVGIG (reference sequence). The CDR3 here is CAWSVRGGSGVNEQFI. As DNA, the CDR3 is TGTGCCTGGAGTGTAAGAGGGGGTAGCGGGGTAAATGAGCAGTTCATC.

A word on this clonotype: A much larger clonotype is one base distant, so this may be a read error. The chain links TRBV7-8 to TRBJ1-1; D might be TRBD1 (5 bases). Between the trimmed V and J ends, which lost 6 bases and 7 bases, there was a span of 18 bases. The CDR3 sequence is 14 residues long. CDR1 and CDR2 from the germline V gene are SGHVS and FQNEAQ. CDR3 amino acids: CASRGEDRRIEAFF. The DNA of the CDR3 is TGTGCCAGCAGGGGGGAGGATAGAAGAATTGAAGCTTTCTTT.

A note on this clonotype: A much bigger clone sits one base away, suggesting this may be a read error. The genes are TRBV24-1 and TRBJ1-4; possible D gene TRBD1, 5 bases. This CDR3 has 14 amino acids. Germline V gene sequence: CDR1 KGHDR, CDR2 SFDVKD. The CDR3, as DNA: TGTGTCACCAGTGATCGGGACTACGAGGGAAAACTGTTTTTT. Translated: CVTSDRDYEGKLFF.

About this clonotype: A much larger clone is a single base away; this may be a read error. The V call is TRBV7-9, the J call TRBJ2-5; D not resolved. The CDR3 is 14 amino acids. From germline, CDR1 is SEHNR and CDR2 FQNEAQ (reference sequence). V gave up 3 bases and J gave up 3 bases, with 11 bases separating them. This CDR3 reads CASSFRSTEETQYF. DNA of the CDR3: TGTGCCAGCAGCTTTAGATCGACGGAAGAGACCCAGTACTTC.

With respect to this clonotype: A read error may be the cause here, since a much bigger clone is one base away. The J gene is TRBJ2-1, the V gene TRBV20-1, with 11 nucleotides matching TRBD2. The V and J ends lost 1 base and 3 bases, in that order; junction bases with no gene match: 8. This CDR3 spans 17 amino acids. Germline CDR1 is DFQATT and CDR2 is SNEGSKA (reference sequence). CDR3 in amino acids: CSARVNSGRAGYNEQFF. Here the CDR3 DNA reads TGCAGTGCTAGAGTTAATAGCGGGAGGGCCGGCTACAATGAGCAGTTCTTC.

A remark on this clonotype: The CDR3 does not end in the conserved phenylalanine or tryptophan, so this is likely a read error. The chain combines TRBV30 with TRBJ2-1, with 14 nucleotides matching TRBD2. Germline V CDR1 and CDR2: GTSNPN, SVGIG (reference sequence). After removal of 3 bases from V and 6 bases from J, the junction contained 4 bases not matched to a gene. CDR3 length equals 15 residues. The CDR3 region has the DNA TGTGCCTGGAGCCGAGGGACTAGCGGGAGCAATGAGCAGTTCTAC. It codes for CAWSRGTSGSNEQFY.

As regards this clonotype: The junction departs from germline at one end; a sequencing error may be responsible. The rearrangement uses TRBV6-1 and TRBJ1-2, with D tentatively TRBD1 (5 bases). Per the germline V gene, CDR1 is MNHNS and CDR2 is SASEGT. This CDR3 is 13 amino acids long. The CDR3 loop reads CASRDGTNYDYTF. The DNA of the CDR3 is TGTGCCAGCAGGGACGGGACGAACTATGACTACACCTTC.

The chain links TRBV11-2 to TRBJ2-1, with 7 bases that match TRBD2. The V gene's germline CDR1 is SGHAT and CDR2 FQNNGV. This CDR3 has 17 residues. V lost 1 base and J lost 7; bases outside the gene matches: 13. The CDR3 here is CASSLVARTSWSNEQFF. The CDR3 DNA reads TGTGCCAGCAGCTTAGTGGCTCGGACTAGTTGGAGTAATGAGCAGTTCTTC.

In regard to this clonotype: The CDR3 does not close with the conserved phenylalanine or tryptophan, likely indicating a read error. The J gene is TRBJ2-2, the V gene TRBV11-3; 7 bases fit TRBD2. This CDR3 has 15 amino acids. In germline, CDR1 is SGHNT, CDR2 YENEEA. The CDR3 region has the DNA TGTGCTAGCAGCTACGCTAGCGGAGGGACCGGGGAGCTGTTTTCT. Translation: CASSYASGGTGELFS.

This clonotype was observed at least ten times. V gene TRBV7-9 combines with J gene TRBJ1-2; 7 bases map to TRBD1. Trimming took 4 bases from V and 8 from J; bases not matched to a gene: 7. This CDR3 contains 13 residues. Germline CDR1 SEHNR, CDR2 FQNEAQ (reference sequence). As DNA, the CDR3 is TGTGCCAGCAGCTCAACAGGGGAAGGAGGCTACACCTTC. As protein: CASSSTGEGGYTF.

Worth noting for this clonotype: This may come from a read error, since a much larger clone is one base off. The CDR3 is CSARDNGNSYNEQFF. The CDR3 DNA reads as TGCAGTGCTAGAGATAACGGGAACTCCTACAATGAGCAGTTCTTC. This chain joins TRBV20-1 and TRBJ2-1, with D perhaps matching TRBD2 (5 bases). V shed 0 bases and J shed 0 bases, with 9 bases lying between them. Per germline, CDR1 DFQATT and CDR2 SNEGSKA (reference sequence). This CDR3 spans 15 amino acids.

As regards this clonotype: Being one base from a much bigger clone, this may be a read error. The V gene is TRBV7-9, the J gene TRBJ1-1; 10 bases line up with TRBD1. The CDR3 sequence is 14 residues long. CDR1 is SEHNR, CDR2 FQNEAQ, per germline (reference sequence). J was trimmed by 5 bases and V by 3 bases; bases with no gene match: 3. The CDR3 DNA sequence: TGTGCCAGCAGCTTGGGACAGGGGAATACTGAAGCTTTCTTT. This encodes CASSLGQGNTEAFF.

Concerning this clonotype itself: The junction does not match germline at one end; this may be a read error. The chain links TRBV6-5 to TRBJ2-7; no reliable D call. The CDR3 contains 14 residues. The germline gives CDR1 MNHEY, CDR2 SVGAGI. CDR3 sequence: CPSSYAGSLYEQYF. The CDR3 DNA follows: TGTCCCAGCAGTTACGCAGGCAGTCTCTACGAACAGTACTTC.

The count of this clonotype is one. The junction does not match germline at one end; this may be a read error. This rearrangement joins TRBV11-2 to TRBJ2-5; D perhaps matches TRBD2 (5 bases). This CDR3 has 16 amino acids. From germline, CDR1 is SGHAT and CDR2 FQNNGV. The CDR3 spells CASNLRLTEYQETQYF. The CDR3 coding sequence is TGTGCCAGCAATTTAAGACTAACGGAGTACCAAGAGACCCAATACTTC.

The chain combines TRBV6-5 with TRBJ2-1; TRBD2 aligns across 8 bases. Per germline, CDR1 MNHEY and CDR2 SVGAGI. V was pared by 0 bases and J by 9 bases, with 13 bases of the junction left unmatched. The CDR3 covers 17 residues. The CDR3 DNA reads TGTGCCAGCAGTTACTCGATCTGGGGACTAGGGGACTGTGAGCAGTTCTTC. Encoded protein: CASSYSIWGLGDCEQFF.

This clonotype was observed a handful of times. The germline gene is not matched at one end of the junction; a read error may be the cause. This chain links TRBV6-5 with TRBJ2-5, with 8 bases lining up with TRBD2. CDR3 length: 16 amino acids. Germline CDR1 is MNHEY and CDR2 is SVGAGI. The CDR3 sequence: CVSSYSGGAPRETQYF. CDR3 nucleotides: TGTGTCAGCAGTTACTCGGGGGGGGCGCCCCGAGAGACCCAGTATTTC.